This T cell receptor (beta chain) emerged from a study of T-cell reconstitution after alpha-beta-depleted transplantation in children. Germline CDR1 reads LNHNV; CDR2 reads YYDKDF (reference sequence). The CDR3 is 15 residues long. The germline V and J ends were trimmed by 1 base and 1 base, with 10 bases remaining between them. For TCRbeta, the library was prepared with unique molecular identifiers. TCRdb reanalysed the PCR reads using MiXCR and keeps one entry per CDR3 protein. This sample has about 270,000 distinct CDR3 sequences; 9.9% occur once, and the top ten carry about 9.4%. This clonotype has at least ten counts.

The chain combines TRBV15 with TRBJ2-5; tentatively, D is TRBD1 or TRBD2 (5 bases each). The TCR was taken from a human donor who donated a stem cell graft to a child with SCID. The sequenced sample was PBMCs from the stem cell graft donor, obtained from the stem cell graft. Written as DNA, the CDR3 is TGTGCCACCAGCAGAGTACGGGGCTTCCAAGAGACCCAGTACTTC. The encoded protein is CATSRVRGFQETQYF. The full variable domain, its missing parts supplied by reference TRBV15 and TRBJ2-5, is DAMVIQNPRYQVTQFGKPVTLSCSQTLNHNVMYWYQQKSSQAPKLLFHYYDKDFNNEADTPDNFQSRRPNTSFCFLDIRSPGLGDTAMYLCATSRVRGFQETQYFGPGTRLLVL.